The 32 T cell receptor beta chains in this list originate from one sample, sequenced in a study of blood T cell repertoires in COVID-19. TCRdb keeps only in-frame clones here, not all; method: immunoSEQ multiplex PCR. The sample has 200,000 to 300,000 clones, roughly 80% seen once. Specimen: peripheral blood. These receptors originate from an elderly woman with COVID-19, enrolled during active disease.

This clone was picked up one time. CDR3 in DNA: TGCGCCAGCAGCCGGCATCTTCAGGGTGACGAGCAGTACTTC. It encodes CASSRHLQGDEQYF. The rearrangement joins TRBV4-1 to TRBJ2-7; D perhaps matches TRBD1 (5 bases). Germline V gene lookup returns CDR1 MGHRA and CDR2 YSYEKL. The CDR3 sequence is 14 residues long. Trimming pared 4 bases from V and 5 bases from J, leaving 15 bases between.

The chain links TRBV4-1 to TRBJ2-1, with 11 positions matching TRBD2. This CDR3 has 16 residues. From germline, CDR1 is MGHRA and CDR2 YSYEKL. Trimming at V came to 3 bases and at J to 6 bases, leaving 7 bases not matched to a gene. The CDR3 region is CASSQATSGRLNEQFF. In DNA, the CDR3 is TGCGCCAGCAGCCAGGCCACTAGCGGGAGACTCAATGAGCAGTTCTTC.

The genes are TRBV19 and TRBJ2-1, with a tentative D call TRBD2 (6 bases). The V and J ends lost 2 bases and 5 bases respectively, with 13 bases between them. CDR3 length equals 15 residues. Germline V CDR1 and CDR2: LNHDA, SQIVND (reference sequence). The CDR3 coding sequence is TGTGCCAGTAGTATAAAGTTAGCGGACCACAATGAGCAGTTCTTC. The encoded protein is CASSIKLADHNEQFF. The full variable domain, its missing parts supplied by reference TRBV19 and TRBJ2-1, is DGGITQSPKYLFRKEGQNVTLSCEQNLNHDAMYWYRQDPGQGLRLIYYSQIVNDFQKGDIAEGYSVSREKKESFPLTVTSAQKNPTAFYLCASSIKLADHNEQFFGPGTRLTVL.

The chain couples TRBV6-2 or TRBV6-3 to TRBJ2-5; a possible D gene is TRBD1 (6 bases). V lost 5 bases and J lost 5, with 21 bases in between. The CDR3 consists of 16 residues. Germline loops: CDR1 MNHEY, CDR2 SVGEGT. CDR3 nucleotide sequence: TGTGCCAGCAGTCCACATACTGGGACATTTCGGGAGACCCAGTACTTC. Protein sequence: CASSPHTGTFRETQYF.

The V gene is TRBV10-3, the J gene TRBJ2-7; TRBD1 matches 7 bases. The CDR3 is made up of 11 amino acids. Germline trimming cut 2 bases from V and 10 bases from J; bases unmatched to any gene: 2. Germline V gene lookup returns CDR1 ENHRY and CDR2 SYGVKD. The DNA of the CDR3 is TGTGCCATCAGTGAGAGGACAGGTCAGTACTTC. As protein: CAISERTGQYF.

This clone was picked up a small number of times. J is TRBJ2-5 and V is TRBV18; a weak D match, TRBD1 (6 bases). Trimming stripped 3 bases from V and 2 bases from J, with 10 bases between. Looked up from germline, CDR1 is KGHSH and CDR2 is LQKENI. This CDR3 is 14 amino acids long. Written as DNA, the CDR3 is TGTGCCAGCTCACCGAGGGGGAAACAAGAGACCCAGTACTTC. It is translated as CASSPRGKQETQYF.

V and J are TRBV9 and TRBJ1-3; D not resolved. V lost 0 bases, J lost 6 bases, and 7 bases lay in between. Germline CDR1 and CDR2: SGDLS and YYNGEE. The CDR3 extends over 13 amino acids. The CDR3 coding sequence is TGTGCCAGCAGCGTAGAGGGAGTAAACACCATATATTTT. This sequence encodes CASSVEGVNTIYF.

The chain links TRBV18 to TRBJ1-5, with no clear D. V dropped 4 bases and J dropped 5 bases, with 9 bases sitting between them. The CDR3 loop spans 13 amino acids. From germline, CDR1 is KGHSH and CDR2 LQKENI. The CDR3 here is CASSLFTDQPQHF. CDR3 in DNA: TGTGCCAGCTCACTCTTTACAGATCAGCCCCAGCATTTT.

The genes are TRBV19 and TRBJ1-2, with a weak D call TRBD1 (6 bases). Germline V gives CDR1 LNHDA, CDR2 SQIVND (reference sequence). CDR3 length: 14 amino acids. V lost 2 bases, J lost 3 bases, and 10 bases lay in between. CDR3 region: CASSIRGTDYGYTF. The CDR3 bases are TGTGCCAGTAGTATAAGGGGGACCGACTATGGCTACACCTTC.

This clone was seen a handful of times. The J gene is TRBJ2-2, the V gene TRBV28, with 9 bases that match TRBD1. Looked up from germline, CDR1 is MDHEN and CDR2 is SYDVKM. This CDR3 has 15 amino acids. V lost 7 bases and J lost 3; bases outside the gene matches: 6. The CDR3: CASKRQGVYTGELFF. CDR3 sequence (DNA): TGTGCCAGCAAACGACAGGGGGTATACACCGGGGAGCTGTTTTTT.

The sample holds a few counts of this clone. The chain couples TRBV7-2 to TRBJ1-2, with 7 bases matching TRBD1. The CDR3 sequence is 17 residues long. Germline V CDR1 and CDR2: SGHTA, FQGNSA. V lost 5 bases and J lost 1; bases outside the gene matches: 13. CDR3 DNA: TGTGCCAGCAGCCAACAGGGGACCCTCCCTGTTAACTATGGCTACACCTTC. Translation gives CASSQQGTLPVNYGYTF.

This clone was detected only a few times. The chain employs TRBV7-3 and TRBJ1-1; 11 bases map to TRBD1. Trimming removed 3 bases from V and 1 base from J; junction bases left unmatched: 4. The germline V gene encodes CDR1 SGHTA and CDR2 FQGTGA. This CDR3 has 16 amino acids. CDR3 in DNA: TGTGCCAGCAGCTTGGGGACAGGGGGTGCGAACACTGAAGCTTTCTTT. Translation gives CASSLGTGGANTEAFF.

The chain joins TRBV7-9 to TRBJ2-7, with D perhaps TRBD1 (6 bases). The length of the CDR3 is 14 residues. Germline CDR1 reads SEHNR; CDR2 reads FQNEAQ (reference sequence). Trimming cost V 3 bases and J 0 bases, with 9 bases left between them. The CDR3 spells CASSFKGVSYEQYF. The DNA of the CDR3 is TGTGCCAGCAGCTTTAAGGGGGTCTCCTACGAGCAGTACTTC.

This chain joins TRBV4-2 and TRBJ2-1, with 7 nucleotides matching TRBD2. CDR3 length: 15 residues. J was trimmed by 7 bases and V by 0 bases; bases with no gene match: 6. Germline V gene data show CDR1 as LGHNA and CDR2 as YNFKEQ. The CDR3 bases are TGTGCCAGCAGCCAAGATTGGGGGGAGGGGAATGAGCAGTTCTTC. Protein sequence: CASSQDWGEGNEQFF.

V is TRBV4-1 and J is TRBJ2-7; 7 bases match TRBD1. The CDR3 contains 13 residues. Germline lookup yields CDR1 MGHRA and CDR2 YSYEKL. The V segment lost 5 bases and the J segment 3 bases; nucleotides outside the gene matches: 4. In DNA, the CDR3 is TGCGCCAGCAGCTGGGACAGAAACTACGAGCAGTACTTC. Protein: CASSWDRNYEQYF.

In nucleotides, the CDR3 is TGTGCCAGCAGTTACGGGCACAAGGGAGGGAATCAGCCCCAGCATTTT. Translated: CASSYGHKGGNQPQHF. The chain joins TRBV6-6 to TRBJ1-5; D is undetermined. This CDR3 is built from 16 residues. Germline V CDR1 and CDR2: MNHNY, SVGAGI (reference sequence). Trimming shortened V by 2 bases and J by 4 bases, and 15 bases separated the two germline ends.

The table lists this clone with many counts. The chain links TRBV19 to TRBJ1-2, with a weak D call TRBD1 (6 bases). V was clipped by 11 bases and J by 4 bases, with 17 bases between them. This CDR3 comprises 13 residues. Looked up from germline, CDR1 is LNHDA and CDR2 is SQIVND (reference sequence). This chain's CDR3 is CACATTGRYGYTF. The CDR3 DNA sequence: TGTGCCTGCGCGACGACAGGCCGCTATGGCTACACCTTC.

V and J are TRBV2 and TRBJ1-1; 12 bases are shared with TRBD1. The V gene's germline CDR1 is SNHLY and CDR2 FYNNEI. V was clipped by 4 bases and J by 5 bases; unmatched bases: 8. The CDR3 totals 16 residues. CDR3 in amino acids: CASSATRDRGRTEAFF. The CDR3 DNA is TGTGCCAGCAGTGCCACACGGGACAGGGGGCGGACTGAAGCTTTCTTT. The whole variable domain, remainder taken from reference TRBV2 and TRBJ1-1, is EPEVTQTPSHQVTQMGQEVILRCVPISNHLYFYWYRQILGQKVEFLVSFYNNEISEKSEIFDDQFSVERPDGSNFTLKIRSTKLEDSAMYFCASSATRDRGRTEAFFGQGTRLTVV.

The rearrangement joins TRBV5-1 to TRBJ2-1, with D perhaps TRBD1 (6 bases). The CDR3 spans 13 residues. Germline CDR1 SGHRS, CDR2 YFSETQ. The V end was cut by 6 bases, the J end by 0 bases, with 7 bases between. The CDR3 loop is CASTTGSYNEQFF. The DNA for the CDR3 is TGCGCCAGCACGACAGGCTCCTACAATGAGCAGTTCTTC.

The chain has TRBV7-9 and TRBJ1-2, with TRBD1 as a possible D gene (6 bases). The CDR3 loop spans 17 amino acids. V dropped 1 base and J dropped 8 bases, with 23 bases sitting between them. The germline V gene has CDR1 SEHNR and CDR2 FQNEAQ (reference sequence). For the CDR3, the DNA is TGTGCCAGCAGCTTAGAACATCCCCGGGACATCCTTCGGGGCTACACCTTC. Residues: CASSLEHPRDILRGYTF.

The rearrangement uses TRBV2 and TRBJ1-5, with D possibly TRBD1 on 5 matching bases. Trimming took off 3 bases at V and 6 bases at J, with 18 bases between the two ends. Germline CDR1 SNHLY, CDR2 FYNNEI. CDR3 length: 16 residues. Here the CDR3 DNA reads TGTGCCAGCAGTGATGCCACGTTTACGGGGGGTCAGCCCCAGCATTTT. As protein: CASSDATFTGGQPQHF.

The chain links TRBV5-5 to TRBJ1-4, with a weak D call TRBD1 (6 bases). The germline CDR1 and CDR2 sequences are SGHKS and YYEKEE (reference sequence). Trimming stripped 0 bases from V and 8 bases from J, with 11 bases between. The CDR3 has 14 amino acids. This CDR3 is CASSLVQGGEKLFF. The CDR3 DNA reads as TGTGCCAGCAGCTTGGTACAGGGAGGGGAAAAACTGTTTTTT.

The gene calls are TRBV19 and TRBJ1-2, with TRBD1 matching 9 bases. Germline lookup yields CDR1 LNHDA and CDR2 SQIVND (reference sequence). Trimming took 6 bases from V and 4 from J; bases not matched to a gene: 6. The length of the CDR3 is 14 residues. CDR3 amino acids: CASSPDRGPYGYTF. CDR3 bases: TGTGCCAGTAGCCCGGACAGGGGCCCCTATGGCTACACCTTC.

CDR3 coding DNA: TGTGCCAGCAGCTCCGACAGGTACACCGGGGAGCTGTTTTTT. Amino acids: CASSSDRYTGELFF. The genes are TRBV11-3 and TRBJ2-2, with D possibly being TRBD1 (6 bases). There are 14 residues in the CDR3. Trimming took 4 bases from V and 3 from J, leaving 9 bases between them. The germline CDR1 and CDR2 sequences are SGHNT and YENEEA.

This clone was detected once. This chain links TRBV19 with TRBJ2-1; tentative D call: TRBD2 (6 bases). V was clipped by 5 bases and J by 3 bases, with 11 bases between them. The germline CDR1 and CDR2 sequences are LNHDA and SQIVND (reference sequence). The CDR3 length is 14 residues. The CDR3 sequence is CASSPKTSYNEQFF. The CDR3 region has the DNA TGTGCCAGTAGTCCGAAGACTAGCTACAATGAGCAGTTCTTC.

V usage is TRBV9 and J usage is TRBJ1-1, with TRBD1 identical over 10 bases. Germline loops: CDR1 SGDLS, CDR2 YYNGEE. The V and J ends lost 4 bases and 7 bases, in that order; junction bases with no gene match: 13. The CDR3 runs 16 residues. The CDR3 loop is CASSTSTGQGTGEAFF. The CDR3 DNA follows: TGTGCCAGCAGCACCTCGACGGGACAGGGGACGGGTGAAGCTTTCTTT. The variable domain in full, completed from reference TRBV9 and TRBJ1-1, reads DSGVTQTPKHLITATGQRVTLRCSPRSGDLSVYWYQQSLDQGLQFLIQYYNGEERAKGNILERFSAQQFPDLHSELNLSSLELGDSALYFCASSTSTGQGTGEAFFGQGTRLTVV.

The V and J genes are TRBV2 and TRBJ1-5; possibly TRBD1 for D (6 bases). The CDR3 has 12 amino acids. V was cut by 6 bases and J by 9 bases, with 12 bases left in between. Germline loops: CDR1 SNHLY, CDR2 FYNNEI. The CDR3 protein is CASSGDTAPQHF. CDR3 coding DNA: TGTGCCAGCAGCGGGGACACGGCGCCCCAGCATTTT.

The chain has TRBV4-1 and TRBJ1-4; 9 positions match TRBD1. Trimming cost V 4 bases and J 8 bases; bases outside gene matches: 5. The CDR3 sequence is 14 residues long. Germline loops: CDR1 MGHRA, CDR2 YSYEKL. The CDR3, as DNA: TGCGCCAGCAGCCGGGTCACAGGGGGCGAAAAACTGTTTTTT. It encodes CASSRVTGGEKLFF.

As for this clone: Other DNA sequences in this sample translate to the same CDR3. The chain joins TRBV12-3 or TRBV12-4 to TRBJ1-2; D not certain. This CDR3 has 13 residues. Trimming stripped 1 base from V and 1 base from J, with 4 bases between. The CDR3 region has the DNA TGTGCCAGCAGTTTAGGCGGTAACTATGGCTACACCTTC. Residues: CASSLGGNYGYTF.

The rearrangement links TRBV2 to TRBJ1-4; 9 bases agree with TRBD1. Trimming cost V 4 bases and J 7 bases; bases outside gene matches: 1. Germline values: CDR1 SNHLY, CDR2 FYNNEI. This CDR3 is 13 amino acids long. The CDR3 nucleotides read TGTGCCAGCAGTGGGGACAGGGCTGAAAAACTGTTTTTT. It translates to CASSGDRAEKLFF.

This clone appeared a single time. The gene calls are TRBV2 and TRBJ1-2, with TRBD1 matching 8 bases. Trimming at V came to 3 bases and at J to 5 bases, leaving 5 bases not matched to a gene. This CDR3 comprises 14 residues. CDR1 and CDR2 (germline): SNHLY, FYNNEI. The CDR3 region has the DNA TGTGCCAGCAGTGATTCAGGGGGCCTTTATGGCTACACCTTC. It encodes CASSDSGGLYGYTF.

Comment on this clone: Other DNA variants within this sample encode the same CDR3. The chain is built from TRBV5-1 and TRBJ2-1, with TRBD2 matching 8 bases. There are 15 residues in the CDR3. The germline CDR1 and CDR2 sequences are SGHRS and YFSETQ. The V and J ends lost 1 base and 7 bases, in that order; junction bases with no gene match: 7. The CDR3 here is CASSLPAGVGNEQFF. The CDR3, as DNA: TGCGCCAGCAGCTTGCCAGCGGGAGTGGGTAATGAGCAGTTCTTC.